The rows below give T cell receptor beta chains drawn from one sample of a study of OX40 agonist ivuxolimab in advanced cancers. Some clones are missing from TCRdb's copy, which holds only in-frame ones; the method was immunoSEQ multiplex PCR. The top ten clones hold about 9.1% of a sample with 65,000 to 85,000 clones, 70% to 90% of them seen once. Sample: CD4+ or CD8+ T cells sorted from blood, taken in a trial of the OX40 agonist ivuxolimab. Receptor source: an adult with an advanced solid tumor such as melanoma, head and neck, liver or kidney cancer. Each CDR3 is given with its conserved first and last residue. Fields, in order: clone size, V gene, D gene, J gene, CDR3 protein, CDR3 DNA. The D gene is left open where the match is weak. A row's size may be missing; if present it is once, few, many or a size class.

few,TRBV27,-,TRBJ1-5,CASKGQDQPQHF,TGTGCCAGCAAGGGACAAGACCAGCCCCAGCATTTT
once,TRBV9,-,TRBJ2-1,CASSVEITPGGEQFF,TGTGCCAGCAGCGTAGAAATCACTCCTGGGGGGGAGCAGTTCTTC
-,TRBV4-2,TRBD2,TRBJ2-3,CASSQEDVASGGLDTQYF,TGTGCCAGCAGCCAAGAGGATGTCGCTTCGGGGGGGTTAGATACGCAGTATTTT
-,TRBV7-9,-,TRBJ1-1,CASSRQENTEAFF,TGTGCCAGCAGCCGACAGGAGAACACTGAAGCTTTCTTT
few,TRBV6-6,TRBD2,TRBJ2-3,CASKRGGHTDTQYF,TGTGCCAGCAAACGGGGGGGACACACAGATACGCAGTATTTT
-,TRBV7-9,TRBD1,TRBJ2-1,CASSFTGGSEQFF,TGTGCCAGCAGCTTTACAGGGGGAAGTGAGCAGTTCTTC
once,TRBV10-2,-,TRBJ2-1,CASSELFMGNPFRSYNEQFF,TGCGCCAGCAGTGAGTTATTTATGGGGAACCCCTTTCGATCCTACAATGAGCAGTTCTTC
-,TRBV5-1,-,TRBJ1-3,CASSLGGSGNTIYF,TGCGCCAGCAGCTTGGGGGGCTCTGGAAACACCATATATTTT
-,TRBV18,-,TRBJ2-2,CASSPGQPGLGELFF,TGTGCCAGCTCACCGGGGCAGCCTGGCCTGGGGGAGCTGTTTTTT
-,TRBV5-1,-,TRBJ2-4,CASSLGQRAKNIQYF,TGCGCCAGCAGCTTGGGACAACGGGCCAAAAACATTCAGTACTTC
-,TRBV18,-,TRBJ2-3,CASSLSLALSTDTQYF,TGTGCCAGCTCACTGTCACTCGCCCTATCCACAGATACGCAGTATTTT
-,TRBV6-1,TRBD1,TRBJ2-2,CASSGGRGLSGELFF,TGTGCCAGCAGTGGGGGAAGGGGGCTCTCCGGGGAGCTGTTTTTT
-,TRBV27,TRBD1,TRBJ2-3,CASHRVSGTGVTDTQYF,TGTGCCAGCCACCGCGTATCCGGGACAGGGGTTACAGATACGCAGTATTTT
-,TRBV4-2,-,TRBJ1-4,CASSQEFGEGANEKLFF,TGTGCCAGCAGCCAAGAATTTGGTGAAGGGGCTAATGAAAAACTGTTTTTT
-,TRBV5-6,-,TRBJ1-3,CASSLGFHSGNTIYF,TGTGCCAGCAGCTTAGGCTTTCACTCTGGAAACACCATATATTTT
-,TRBV10-3,TRBD1,TRBJ1-2,CAIRGQGARNYGYTF,TGTGCCATTCGCGGACAGGGGGCGAGAAACTATGGCTACACCTTC
-,TRBV28,-,TRBJ1-2,CASSLWGRGGYTF,TGTGCCAGCAGTTTATGGGGCAGGGGTGGCTACACCTTC
once,TRBV27,TRBD1,TRBJ1-6,CASTFTGGNSPLHF,TGTGCCAGCACTTTTACAGGGGGGAATTCACCCCTCCACTTT
-,TRBV7-6,-,TRBJ2-7,CASSPGVNSYEQYF,TGTGCCAGCAGCCCGGGAGTTAACTCCTACGAGCAGTACTTC
once,TRBV5-5,TRBD1,TRBJ2-7,CASSLSGTGYEQYF,TGTGCCAGCAGCTTATCCGGGACAGGCTACGAGCAGTACTTC
-,TRBV5-6,-,TRBJ1-5,CASSLGWGENQPQHF,TGTGCCAGCAGCTTGGGCTGGGGCGAGAATCAGCCCCAGCATTTT
few,TRBV2,-,TRBJ1-5,CASSEPGVNQPQHF,TGTGCCAGCAGTGAGCCCGGGGTCAATCAGCCCCAGCATTTT
-,TRBV11-2,-,TRBJ2-6,CASSPPGYGANVLTF,TGTGCCAGCAGCCCCCCCGGTTACGGGGCCAACGTCCTGACTTTC
-,TRBV4-2,-,TRBJ2-7,CASSQEVTGEQYF,TGTGCCAGCAGCCAAGAGGTCACAGGCGAGCAGTACTTC
-,TRBV7-8,TRBD1,TRBJ1-4,CASSLATGVREKLFF,TGTGCCAGCAGCTTAGCGACAGGGGTTCGGGAAAAACTGTTTTTT
-,TRBV19,TRBD1,TRBJ1-5,CASTLYRDRGSQPQHF,TGTGCCAGTACTCTATACCGGGACAGGGGTTCTCAGCCCCAGCATTTT
once,TRBV15,TRBD2,TRBJ2-2,CATSRDLRTSWTGELFF,TGTGCCACCAGCAGAGATCTTCGGACTAGCTGGACCGGGGAGCTGTTTTTT
-,TRBV25-1,-,TRBJ2-1,CASSAYNEQFF,TGTGCCAGCAGTGCCTACAATGAGCAGTTCTTC
-,TRBV5-6,-,TRBJ2-7,CASSLGRPSYEQYF,TGTGCCAGCAGCTTGGGACGGCCCTCCTACGAGCAGTACTTC
once,TRBV5-1,-,TRBJ1-5,CASSLDPSGQPQHF,TGCGCCAGCAGCTTGGATCCCTCTGGGCAGCCCCAGCATTTT
once,TRBV19,TRBD1,TRBJ2-7,CASSIGRGSEQYF,TGTGCCAGTAGTATTGGCAGGGGGTCGGAACAGTACTTC
-,TRBV2,TRBD2,TRBJ2-3,CASSEDRLAGGSGTDTQYF,TGTGCCAGCAGTGAAGACCGGCTAGCGGGGGGTTCTGGCACAGATACGCAGTATTTT
-,TRBV4-2,TRBD1,TRBJ1-2,CASSNIQGARYGYTF,TGTGCCAGCAGCAACATACAGGGGGCGAGGTATGGCTACACCTTC
-,TRBV2,TRBD2,TRBJ2-3,CASSETETSGDSTDTQYF,TGTGCCAGCAGTGAGACAGAGACTAGCGGGGATAGCACAGATACGCAGTATTTT
-,TRBV15,TRBD1,TRBJ2-2,CATSRARTGTGELFF,TGTGCCACCAGCAGAGCCCGGACAGGGACCGGGGAGCTGTTTTTT
-,TRBV28,TRBD1,TRBJ1-1,CASSQQGGVRAFF,TGTGCCAGCAGTCAGCAGGGGGGGGTCAGAGCTTTCTTT
-,TRBV28,TRBD1,TRBJ2-1,CASSIHQGAYNEQFF,TGTGCCAGCAGTATCCACCAGGGGGCCTACAATGAGCAGTTCTTC
-,TRBV23-1,TRBD2,TRBJ2-1,CASSATSGRAPSSYNEQFF,TGCGCCAGCAGTGCGACTAGCGGGAGGGCCCCGAGCTCCTACAATGAGCAGTTCTTC
-,TRBV7-3,-,TRBJ2-7,CASSHSPGRLYEQYF,TGTGCCAGCAGCCACAGCCCGGGACGACTCTACGAGCAGTACTTC
-,TRBV10-2,-,TRBJ2-7,CAITPGADYEQYF,TGCGCCATCACACCAGGGGCAGACTACGAGCAGTACTTC
-,TRBV6-6,TRBD1,TRBJ1-6,CASSYSGTVNSPLHF,TGTGCCAGCAGTTACTCGGGGACAGTAAATTCACCCCTCCACTTT
-,TRBV6-1,TRBD1,TRBJ2-7,CASLHSDRGYEQYF,TGTGCCAGCCTTCACTCGGACAGGGGATACGAGCAGTACTTC
once,TRBV19,-,TRBJ2-5,CASSIEARGSRTQYF,TGTGCCAGTAGTATAGAGGCCAGGGGCTCTAGGACCCAGTACTTC
-,TRBV7-2,TRBD1,TRBJ1-5,CASSSQTGGGNQPQHF,TGTGCCAGCAGTTCCCAAACAGGGGGCGGCAATCAGCCCCAGCATTTT
-,TRBV5-5,-,TRBJ1-2,CASSLQRIYGYTF,TGTGCCAGCAGCTTGCAACGGATTTATGGCTACACCTTC
-,TRBV5-1,TRBD2,TRBJ2-7,CASSLGLAVLSSYEQYF,TGCGCCAGCAGCTTGGGCCTAGCGGTTCTGAGCTCCTACGAGCAGTACTTC
-,TRBV7-3,-,TRBJ2-3,CASSKLAQRTDTQYF,TGTGCCAGCAGCAAACTAGCCCAACGGACAGATACGCAGTATTTT
-,TRBV27,-,TRBJ2-7,CASSLRRFGSYEQYF,TGTGCCAGCAGTTTAAGAAGGTTCGGGTCCTACGAGCAGTACTTC
-,TRBV10-2,TRBD2,TRBJ2-3,CASSAGGAGTQYF,TGCGCCAGCAGTGCGGGGGGGGCCGGTACGCAGTATTTT
-,TRBV5-4,TRBD1,TRBJ1-2,CASSVGQGARSNYGYTF,TGTGCCAGCAGCGTCGGACAGGGAGCACGTTCTAACTATGGCTACACCTTC
-,TRBV14,-,TRBJ1-1,CASSQERRVLMNTEAFF,TGTGCCAGCAGCCAAGAAAGGCGGGTTCTCATGAACACTGAAGCTTTCTTT
-,TRBV5-5,-,TRBJ1-2,CASTPLGGKWDYGYTF,TGTGCCAGCACCCCTTTGGGGGGGAAGTGGGACTATGGCTACACCTTC
-,TRBV5-1,-,TRBJ2-5,CASSLVGASRETQYF,TGCGCCAGCAGCTTGGTGGGGGCTAGTCGAGAGACCCAGTACTTC
-,TRBV18,-,TRBJ2-5,CASSPRVTKETQYF,TGTGCCAGCTCACCCCGGGTTACCAAAGAGACCCAGTACTTC
-,TRBV18,-,TRBJ1-1,CASSPPSTRNTEAFF,TGTGCCAGCTCACCACCTTCAACCCGGAACACTGAAGCTTTCTTT
-,TRBV21-1,-,TRBJ2-1,CASSKQTDNTYNEQFF,TGTGCCAGCAGCAAACAGACAGATAACACCTACAATGAGCAGTTCTTC
-,TRBV5-4,-,TRBJ2-3,CASSLRVADTQYF,TGTGCCAGCAGCTTGAGGGTCGCAGATACGCAGTATTTT
-,TRBV6-6,-,TRBJ1-5,CASTVRGGDSGPQHF,TGTGCCAGCACCGTACGGGGTGGGGACTCAGGGCCCCAGCATTTT
-,TRBV6-6,TRBD2,TRBJ2-7,CASRGTSGEFDEQYF,TGTGCCAGCAGGGGGACTAGCGGGGAGTTCGACGAGCAGTACTTC